The rows below give T cell receptor beta chains drawn from one sample of a study of cytomegalovirus exposure and HLA in healthy donors. Only in-frame clones appear in the TCRdb table, and some are missing; sequencing was by immunoSEQ multiplex PCR. This repertoire shows fewer than 300,000 clones, about 80% found once; its top ten account for around 0.33%. Sequencing was carried out using PBMCs. The source of these receptors is a girl aged 2 to 9 in good health and CMV-seronegative. The CDR3 runs from the conserved cysteine through the conserved F or W. Only some rows state a clone size, as once, few, many or a class for expanded clones.

TRBJ2-1 | TRBV28 | NA | CASNSLAGEGPYNEQFF
TRBJ2-1 | TRBV11-2 | NA | CASSLYGTSGIHNEQFF
TRBJ2-3 | TRBV29-1 | few | CSAVPRTDTQYF
TRBJ1-1 | TRBV4-1 | NA | CASSQEVGRNTEAFF
TRBJ1-1 | TRBV7-6 | once | CASRARGHFAEAFF
TRBJ1-6 | TRBV7-9 | few | CASSLGRGMDNSPLHF
TRBJ2-1 | TRBV7-9 | once | CASSLRRLADYNEQFF
TRBJ2-7 | TRBV29-1 | NA | CSVRGLAGAYEQYF
TRBJ2-1 | TRBV19 | NA | CASTSDQGALDEQFF
TRBJ2-5 | TRBV15 | NA | CATSRKMRQVRETQYF
TRBJ2-7 | TRBV7-9 | NA | CASSSPTGSSYEQYF
TRBJ1-1 | TRBV7-9 | NA | CASRDLGNTEAFF
TRBJ2-7 | TRBV7-9 | NA | CSSSLGSGQGEYEQYF
TRBJ1-5 | TRBV5-5 | once | CASSLGQGSGNQPQHF
TRBJ1-4 | TRBV18 | NA | CASSPVRGNEKLFF
TRBJ1-1 | TRBV6-6 | NA | CASSYLGGNTEAFF
TRBJ2-7 | TRBV27 | NA | CASIGQDYEQYF
TRBJ2-3 | TRBV11-2 | NA | CASSLAQFSQYF
TRBJ2-3 | TRBV20-1 | NA | CGAREGRTQYF
TRBJ1-1 | TRBV27 | NA | CASSTRQTNTEAFF
TRBJ2-1 | TRBV27 | NA | CATKPPGQGTYNEQFF
TRBJ1-4 | TRBV5-1 | NA | CASSGGGANEKLFF
TRBJ2-7 | TRBV5-1 | NA | CASSSSSPGQGYEQYF
TRBJ2-3 | TRBV7-9 | once | CASSSTTSGRPSSTDTQYF
TRBJ2-1 | TRBV19 | NA | CASSASGRAHTDEQFF
TRBJ1-6 | TRBV19 | NA | CASSELETGGNSPLHF
TRBJ1-2 | TRBV19 | few | CASLTGTYGYTF
TRBJ2-1 | TRBV29-1 | NA | CSVLRIDGYNEQFF
TRBJ2-2 | TRBV9 | NA | CASSVELPRSNTGELFF
TRBJ1-6 | TRBV27 | NA | CASRRVCHNSPLHF
TRBJ2-3 | TRBV27 | NA | CASSPYRGLSTDTQYF
TRBJ1-1 | TRBV30 | NA | CAWKITPSDTEAFF
TRBJ2-7 | TRBV10-3 | once | CAITDRDRAYEQYF
TRBJ2-1 | TRBV2 | NA | CASSDFASGGAFRNEQFF
TRBJ2-1 | TRBV28 | NA | CASSPDRFHYTGQFF
NA | TRBV6-1 | NA | CASGFGQGASEQYF
TRBJ1-5 | TRBV7-8 | NA | CASSFQGDQPQHF